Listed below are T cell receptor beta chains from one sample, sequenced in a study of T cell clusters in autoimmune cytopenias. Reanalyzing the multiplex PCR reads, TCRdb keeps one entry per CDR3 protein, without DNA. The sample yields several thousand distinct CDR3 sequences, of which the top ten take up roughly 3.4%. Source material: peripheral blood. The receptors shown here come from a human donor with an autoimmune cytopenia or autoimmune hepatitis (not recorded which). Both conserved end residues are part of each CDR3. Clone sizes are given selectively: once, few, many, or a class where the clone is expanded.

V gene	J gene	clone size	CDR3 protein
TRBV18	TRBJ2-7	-	CASSPSGGWYEQYF
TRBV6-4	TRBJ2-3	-	CASSVQTGTDTQYF
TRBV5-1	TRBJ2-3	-	CASSLAGPRTDTQYF
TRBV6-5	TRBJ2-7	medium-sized	CASSYSPPGVGIREQYF
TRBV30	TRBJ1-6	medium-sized	CAWSMIRARGNSPLHF
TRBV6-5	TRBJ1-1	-	CASSKEGAGTEAFF
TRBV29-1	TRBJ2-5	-	CSALSTSGGKTQYF
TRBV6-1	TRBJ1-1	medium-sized	CASSEAGAHMGSTEAFF
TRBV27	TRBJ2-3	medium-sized	CASSPRLAGGSDTQYF
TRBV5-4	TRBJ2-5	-	CASSLAGGLQETQYF
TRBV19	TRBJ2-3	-	CASSPQRGALTTDTQYF
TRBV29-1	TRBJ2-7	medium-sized	CSVAGGGLVEQYF
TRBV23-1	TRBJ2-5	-	CASSQDQVGVQGAGETQYF
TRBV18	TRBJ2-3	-	CASSRGAGTDTQYF
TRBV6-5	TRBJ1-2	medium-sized	CASRLDTDGYTF
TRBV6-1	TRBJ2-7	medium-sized	CASSEVGDYYEQYF
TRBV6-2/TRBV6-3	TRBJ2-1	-	CASRTGQGSIIKFNEQFF
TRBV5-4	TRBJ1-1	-	CASGTGQGRNTEAFF
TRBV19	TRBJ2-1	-	CASSMRGPRGSLINNEQFF
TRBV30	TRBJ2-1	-	CAWSTGLPEQFF
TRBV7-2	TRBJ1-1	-	CASSPQMNTEAFF
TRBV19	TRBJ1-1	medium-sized	CASSIGGNTEAFF
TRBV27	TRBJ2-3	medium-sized	CASTLTSGGIRYF
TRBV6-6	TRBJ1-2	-	CATLGGAYGYTF
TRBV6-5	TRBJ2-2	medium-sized	CASSYGNQGSFTGELFF
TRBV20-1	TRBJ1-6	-	CSASGRGSSYNSPLHF
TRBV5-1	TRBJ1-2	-	CASSPGQGAYGYTF
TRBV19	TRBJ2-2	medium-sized	CASSLAVWTGELFF
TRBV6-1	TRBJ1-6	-	CASMDGGEGGNSPLHF
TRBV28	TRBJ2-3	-	CASREAGGRADTQYF
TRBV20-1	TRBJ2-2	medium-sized	CSATARRENTGELFF
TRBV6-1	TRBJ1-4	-	CASTQRDRSRTTNEKLFF